Listed below are T cell receptor beta chains from one sample, sequenced in a study of technical replicates of blood from four donors. Data came from immunoSEQ multiplex PCR; TCRdb stores just in-frame clones and leaves some out. The table lists about 83,000 clones, 90% to 95% of them singletons, with about 0.26% in the top ten. Sequences were obtained from T cells isolated from PBMCs. Source of these receptors: a human donor in good health. The CDR3 runs from the conserved cysteine through the conserved F or W.

TRBJ2-2,TRBV21-1,CASSGGGPPTGELFF
TRBJ2-2,TRBV7-3,CASTDRANTGELFF
TRBJ2-2,TRBV9,CASSVGLAGDGGELFF
TRBJ1-4,TRBV29-1,CSVTSQGFNEKLFF
TRBJ2-1,TRBV5-4,CASSGGQGYEQFF
TRBJ2-3,TRBV6-6,CASSYGGGTDTQYF
TRBJ2-1,TRBV11-3,CASSLGYRSSYNEQFF
TRBJ2-7,TRBV7-9,CATGVDVSYEQYF
TRBJ1-5,TRBV7-9,CASSLALGQPQHF
TRBJ2-2,TRBV2,CASTGTANTGELFF
TRBJ2-2,TRBV4-2,CASSQDFHTGELFF
TRBJ2-7,TRBV4-1,CASLAENSYEQYF
TRBJ2-7,TRBV7-9,CASSSTRSSYEQYF
TRBJ2-1,TRBV27,CASSSGLWNEQFF
TRBJ1-6,TRBV5-5,CASSLHELVAYNSPLHF
TRBJ1-2,TRBV19,CASSGRNYGYTF
TRBJ2-5,TRBV11-2,CASSHSGVQETQYF
TRBJ1-1,TRBV19,CASSRGGPRDTEAFF
TRBJ2-1,TRBV4-2,CASSQEEASSYNEQFF
TRBJ2-3,TRBV2,CASSEGVGGGATDTQYF
TRBJ2-6,TRBV2,CTLSRDSVLTF
TRBJ2-3,TRBV6-1,CASSEAQGGRTDTQYF